Below, 16 T cell receptor beta chains from the same sample are listed, as sequenced in a study of T cells in Graves' hyperthyroidism and ophthalmopathy. Template material for amplifying TCR beta CDR3 regions consisted of RNA transcripts. In the first-round RT-PCR of the TCR CDR3, the HTBI primer set was used. One entry per CDR3 protein, called by TCRdb with MiXCR from the multiplex PCR reads. The sample shows fewer than 450,000 distinct CDR3 sequences, roughly an eighth of them seen only once. The sequenced material came from blood. Receptors were obtained from a man over 45 with Graves' ophthalmopathy.

This clonotype was seen repeatedly, ten times or more. V usage is TRBV5-1 and J usage is TRBJ1-6, with no clear D. The CDR3 spans 14 residues. Germline CDR1 reads SGHRS; CDR2 reads YFSETQ. V was pared by 0 bases and J by 7 bases, with 8 bases between. The chain's CDR3 is CASSLEHPNSPLHF. The CDR3 DNA reads TGCGCCAGCAGCTTGGAACACCCCAATTCACCCCTCCACTTT.

This clonotype was observed many times. The chain couples TRBV29-1 to TRBJ2-7, with D maybe TRBD2 (5 bases). Trimming stripped 4 bases from V and 4 bases from J, with 14 bases between. Germline-derived CDR1 and CDR2 are SQVTM and ANQGSEA. This CDR3 is built from 13 residues. The CDR3, as DNA: TGCAGCGTTGTCAGGAGCGGCAATTACGAGCAGTACTTC. It translates to CSVVRSGNYEQYF.

In this sample, this clonotype turned up many times. This chain links TRBV28 with TRBJ1-6; D may be TRBD1 (5 bases). Germline V gives CDR1 MDHEN, CDR2 SYDVKM. V was trimmed by 3 bases and J by 5 bases, leaving 20 bases between them. CDR3 length equals 18 residues. CDR3 DNA sequence: TGTGCCAGCAGTTTTATGGGGAATCCGGGACCGAATAATTCACCCCTCCACTTT. The encoded protein is CASSFMGNPGPNNSPLHF.

V and J are TRBV30 and TRBJ2-7, with 7 bases that match TRBD2. J lost 6 bases, V lost 5 bases, and 16 bases had no gene match. This CDR3 is 15 amino acids long. Germline CDR1 GTSNPN, CDR2 SVGIG (reference sequence). For the CDR3, the DNA is TGTGCCTGGTCAGGACCCGGACTAGGAATTCGCGAGCAGTACTTC. It is translated as CAWSGPGLGIREQYF.

Ten or more counts support this clonotype. The V call is TRBV20-1, the J call TRBJ2-2, with 7 bases matching TRBD2. CDR1 and CDR2 (germline): DFQATT, SNEGSKA (reference sequence). V gave up 5 bases and J gave up 3 bases; unmatched junction bases: 6. CDR3 length: 14 amino acids. The CDR3 sequence: CSAGGVVDTGELFF. In DNA, the CDR3 is TGCAGTGCTGGGGGGGTGGTAGACACCGGGGAGCTGTTTTTT.

The chain links TRBV9 to TRBJ2-1; possibly TRBD2 for D (6 bases). Germline V lookup: CDR1 SGDLS, CDR2 YYNGEE. The CDR3 length is 15 residues. Trimming removed 4 bases at V and 0 bases at J, with 11 bases between. In DNA, the CDR3 is TGTGCCAGCAGCAGGGACTCCCTCTCCTACAATGAGCAGTTCTTC. Translating gives CASSRDSLSYNEQFF.

This clonotype was recorded many times. The chain recombines TRBV11-2 with TRBJ2-7; possibly TRBD1 for D (6 bases). The V and J ends lost 5 bases and 4 bases respectively, with 18 bases between them. Germline CDR1 is SGHAT and CDR2 is FQNNGV. The CDR3 loop spans 15 amino acids. CDR3 nucleotide sequence: TGTGCCAGCAGCGTGGACAGTACTGTCCAATACGAGCAGTACTTC. Encoded protein: CASSVDSTVQYEQYF.

Details on this clonotype: The junction departs from germline at one end; a sequencing error may be responsible. The chain uses TRBV5-1 and TRBJ1-6; D may be TRBD1 (6 bases). Germline V gene sequence: CDR1 SGHRS, CDR2 YFSETQ. CDR3 length: 15 residues. CDR3 in DNA: TGCGTCAGCAGCTTGGAGCAGGGGACTGGTTCACCCCTCCACTTT. It specifies CVSSLEQGTGSPLHF. Full variable domain (missing parts from reference TRBV5-1 and TRBJ1-6): KAGVTQTPRYLIKTRGQQVTLSCSPISGHRSVSWYQQTPGQGLQFLFEYFSETQRNKGNFPGRFSGRQFSNSRSEMNVSTLELGDSALYLCVSSLEQGTGSPLHFGNGTRLTVT.

The chain recombines TRBV27 with TRBJ1-1; D gene uncertain. CDR1 MNHEY and CDR2 SMNVEV come from the germline V gene (reference sequence). The V gene lost 3 bases and the J gene lost 3 bases, with 8 bases spanning the gap. CDR3 length: 13 amino acids. CDR3 residues: CASSFDADTEAFF. The CDR3 nucleotides read TGTGCCAGCAGTTTCGACGCGGACACTGAAGCTTTCTTT.

This clonotype was detected ten times or more. The chain combines TRBV20-1 with TRBJ2-7, with D possibly being TRBD2 (6 bases). The germline gives CDR1 DFQATT, CDR2 SNEGSKA (reference sequence). V lost 2 bases to trimming and J lost 2 bases, with 13 bases between them. The CDR3 consists of 14 residues. The CDR3 bases are TGCAGTGCTAGAAGGCGGGACTCAACCTACGAGCAGTACTTC. Encoded protein: CSARRRDSTYEQYF.

This clonotype was counted ten times or more. V and J are TRBV11-2 and TRBJ2-3, with unresolved D. The germline CDR1 and CDR2 sequences are SGHAT and FQNNGV. This CDR3 has 15 amino acids. Trimming stripped 4 bases from V and 0 bases from J, with 11 bases between. The CDR3 nucleotides are TGTGCCAGCAGCTCACAAGTCGGGAGCACAGATACGCAGTATTTT. The encoded protein is CASSSQVGSTDTQYF.

The chain joins TRBV4-1 to TRBJ2-7; 13 bases align to TRBD2. V trimming: 0 bases; J trimming: 0 bases; junction bases outside the gene matches: 8. Germline V CDR1 and CDR2: MGHRA, YSYEKL. The CDR3 contains 19 residues. For the CDR3, the DNA is TGCGCCAGCAGCCAAGATGCGACTAGCGGGAGGCCTAGCTCCTACGAGCAGTACTTC. Translating gives CASSQDATSGRPSSYEQYF.

This clonotype occurred many times. The chain links TRBV28 to TRBJ2-7; D unclear. The CDR3 is 15 residues long. V lost 0 bases and J lost 3, with 12 bases in between. Germline V gene sequence: CDR1 MDHEN, CDR2 SYDVKM. The CDR3 bases are TGTGCCAGCAGTTTATGGGGCAAGAAACGCTACGAGCAGTACTTC. Protein sequence: CASSLWGKKRYEQYF.

Ten or more counts support this clonotype. V gene TRBV20-1 combines with J gene TRBJ1-1; D is uncertain. From germline, CDR1 is DFQATT and CDR2 SNEGSKA (reference sequence). CDR3 length: 14 residues. Deletions cut 5 bases from V and 2 bases from J, with 15 bases between. CDR3 bases: TGCAGTGCTGGGAATAGGCCTAGAAACACTGAAGCTTTCTTT. The encoded protein is CSAGNRPRNTEAFF.

This sequence joins TRBV19 and TRBJ2-7; no clear D. The germline V gene encodes CDR1 LNHDA and CDR2 SQIVND (reference sequence). The CDR3 loop spans 11 amino acids. Trimming removed 9 bases from V and 1 base from J, with 7 bases in between. As DNA, the CDR3 is TGTGCCAGCGGGCATTCCTACGAGCAGTACTTC. It yields the protein CASGHSYEQYF.

This clonotype has ten or more counts. The J gene is TRBJ1-2, the V gene TRBV2; D is perhaps TRBD1 (5 bases). CDR1 and CDR2 from the germline V gene are SNHLY and FYNNEI. The CDR3 consists of 14 residues. The ends were cut back, 7 bases at V and 2 bases at J, with 14 bases in the middle. The CDR3 reads CASTERGRNYGYTF. The CDR3 DNA reads as TGTGCCAGCACCGAAAGGGGACGGAACTATGGCTACACCTTC. The whole variable domain, remainder taken from reference TRBV2 and TRBJ1-2, is EPEVTQTPSHQVTQMGQEVILRCVPISNHLYFYWYRQILGQKVEFLVSFYNNEISEKSEIFDDQFSVERPDGSNFTLKIRSTKLEDSAMYFCASTERGRNYGYTFGSGTRLTVV.